This is a list of T cell receptor beta chains from one sample in a study of radiation and T cells in renal cell carcinoma. TCRdb's table, derived via immunoSEQ multiplex PCR, lists solely in-frame clones and lacks some. The data hold about 140,000 clones, with 75% to 90% observed a single time. Sequenced material: blood, taken from a patient whose treatment included radiotherapy and nephrectomy. The receptor source for this set is a woman aged 45-65 years with renal cell carcinoma. Both conserved end residues are part of each CDR3. Fields, in order: V gene, D gene, clone size, J gene, CDR3 DNA, CDR3 protein. The D gene is left open where the match is weak. Part of the rows lack a size; the others show once, few, many or a class for expanded clones.

v_call: TRBV7-3
d_call: -
clone_size: -
j_call: TRBJ1-3
cdr3_nt: TGTGCCAGCAGCTTGTCTGCTGGAAACACCATATATTTT
cdr3_aa: CASSLSAGNTIYF

v_call: TRBV6-6
d_call: -
clone_size: once
j_call: TRBJ2-1
cdr3_nt: TGTGCCAGCAGTCCCCAGGTCAATGAGCAGTTCTTC
cdr3_aa: CASSPQVNEQFF

v_call: TRBV2
d_call: TRBD1
clone_size: -
j_call: TRBJ1-1
cdr3_nt: TGTGCCAGCGAAAGCGGGACAGGGGCGGGCACTGAAGCTTTCTTT
cdr3_aa: CASESGTGAGTEAFF

v_call: TRBV5-1
d_call: TRBD1
clone_size: once
j_call: TRBJ2-5
cdr3_nt: TGCGCCAGCAGCGGAGGGACAGGGGAACAAGAGACCCAGTACTTC
cdr3_aa: CASSGGTGEQETQYF

v_call: TRBV14
d_call: TRBD1
clone_size: once
j_call: TRBJ1-6
cdr3_nt: TGTGCCAGCAGCCAAGATAGGGACAGCAAAAATAATTCACCCCTCCACTTT
cdr3_aa: CASSQDRDSKNNSPLHF

v_call: TRBV9
d_call: TRBD1
clone_size: once
j_call: TRBJ1-5
cdr3_nt: TGTGCCAGCAGCTTTTCCTGGGACAGTGATAATCAGCCCCAGCATTTT
cdr3_aa: CASSFSWDSDNQPQHF

v_call: TRBV4-3
d_call: -
clone_size: -
j_call: TRBJ1-2
cdr3_nt: TGCGCCAGCAGCCAAGATTCAGCGGGGGTCGAGTATGGCTACACCTTC
cdr3_aa: CASSQDSAGVEYGYTF

v_call: TRBV30
d_call: -
clone_size: -
j_call: TRBJ1-2
cdr3_nt: TGTGCCTGGAGTGCAGTGGGGGAAAGTGGCTACACCTTC
cdr3_aa: CAWSAVGESGYTF

v_call: TRBV5-1
d_call: TRBD2
clone_size: -
j_call: TRBJ2-1
cdr3_nt: TGCGCCAGTCGGACTAGCGGGAGCAGCTCCTACAATGAGCAGTTCTTC
cdr3_aa: CASRTSGSSSYNEQFF

v_call: TRBV5-1
d_call: TRBD1
clone_size: -
j_call: TRBJ1-1
cdr3_nt: TGCGCCAGCAGCCTCCAACAGGGGCCGTACACTGAAGCTTTCTTT
cdr3_aa: CASSLQQGPYTEAFF

v_call: TRBV5-8
d_call: -
clone_size: -
j_call: TRBJ1-5
cdr3_nt: TGTGCCAGCAGCTTGGACAGCAATCAGCCCCAGCATTTT
cdr3_aa: CASSLDSNQPQHF

v_call: TRBV29-1
d_call: TRBD1
clone_size: -
j_call: TRBJ1-2
cdr3_nt: TGCAGCGGTGGACAGGACTATGGCTACACCTTC
cdr3_aa: CSGGQDYGYTF

v_call: TRBV7-2
d_call: -
clone_size: -
j_call: TRBJ2-3
cdr3_nt: TGTGCCAGCAGCTTACGAGCGGCTAGCACAGATACGCAGTATTTT
cdr3_aa: CASSLRAASTDTQYF

v_call: TRBV5-1
d_call: TRBD1
clone_size: few
j_call: TRBJ1-1
cdr3_nt: TGCGCCAGCAGCTTCGACAGGGGTGCCACTGAAGCTTTCTTT
cdr3_aa: CASSFDRGATEAFF

v_call: TRBV10-3
d_call: TRBD2
clone_size: -
j_call: TRBJ2-3
cdr3_nt: TGTGCCATCAGGTCGGTGCGGGAGGGAACAGATACGCAGTATTTT
cdr3_aa: CAIRSVREGTDTQYF

v_call: TRBV15
d_call: TRBD2
clone_size: -
j_call: TRBJ2-2
cdr3_nt: TGTGCCATCCCGGGACTAGCGGGAGTTCGCACCGGGGAGCTGTTTTTT
cdr3_aa: CAIPGLAGVRTGELFF

v_call: TRBV7-3
d_call: -
clone_size: -
j_call: TRBJ2-5
cdr3_nt: TGTGCCAGCAGCGTCACAGGGTTGGAGACCCAGTACTTC
cdr3_aa: CASSVTGLETQYF

v_call: TRBV6-5
d_call: -
clone_size: -
j_call: TRBJ1-6
cdr3_nt: TGTGCCAGCAGTGCTCCGACCCGGGGGAATTCACCCCTCCACTTT
cdr3_aa: CASSAPTRGNSPLHF

v_call: TRBV11-3
d_call: TRBD2
clone_size: -
j_call: TRBJ2-5
cdr3_nt: TGTGCCAGCAGCCTAGCGGGTAAAGAGACCCAGTACTTC
cdr3_aa: CASSLAGKETQYF

v_call: TRBV28
d_call: TRBD1
clone_size: -
j_call: TRBJ1-2
cdr3_nt: TGTGCCAGTAGACTAGGTGGGACAGCTTATGGCTACACCTTC
cdr3_aa: CASRLGGTAYGYTF

v_call: TRBV9
d_call: -
clone_size: -
j_call: TRBJ1-1
cdr3_nt: TGTGCCAGCAGCCCCGAGGAAGGCGAGAACACTGAAGCTTTCTTT
cdr3_aa: CASSPEEGENTEAFF

v_call: TRBV4-3
d_call: TRBD1
clone_size: -
j_call: TRBJ1-4
cdr3_nt: TGCGCCAGCAGCCAAGGGACAGGGGTTGCTGAAAAACTGTTTTTT
cdr3_aa: CASSQGTGVAEKLFF

v_call: TRBV6-1
d_call: -
clone_size: -
j_call: TRBJ1-2
cdr3_nt: TGTGCCAGCAGTGAAGAGACCCGTTCTATTTACTATGGCTACACCTTC
cdr3_aa: CASSEETRSIYYGYTF

v_call: TRBV6-6
d_call: TRBD2
clone_size: once
j_call: TRBJ2-3
cdr3_nt: TGTGCCAGCAGTGGGACTAGCCGGAGTTCGGATACGCAGTATTTT
cdr3_aa: CASSGTSRSSDTQYF

v_call: TRBV7-2
d_call: TRBD2
clone_size: once
j_call: TRBJ2-7
cdr3_nt: TGTGCCAGCAGCTTAGCCGGGACTAGCGGGAGGGCGGGGGCCTACGAGCAGTACTTC
cdr3_aa: CASSLAGTSGRAGAYEQYF

v_call: TRBV7-6
d_call: -
clone_size: -
j_call: TRBJ2-1
cdr3_nt: TGTGCCAGCAGCTTACTGGGACTTCCACCGTTCTTC
cdr3_aa: CASSLLGLPPFF

v_call: TRBV11-2
d_call: TRBD1
clone_size: -
j_call: TRBJ2-3
cdr3_nt: TGTGCCAGCAGCGATCGGACAGGGAGAGTTTCAGATACGCAGTATTTT
cdr3_aa: CASSDRTGRVSDTQYF

v_call: TRBV5-6
d_call: -
clone_size: -
j_call: TRBJ2-1
cdr3_nt: TGTGCCACCCAGGGTAGGGACTACAATGAGCAGTTCTTC
cdr3_aa: CATQGRDYNEQFF

v_call: TRBV11-2
d_call: TRBD1
clone_size: -
j_call: TRBJ2-7
cdr3_nt: TGTGCCAGCATGCGTCCGGGACAGTTTTACGAGCAGTACTTC
cdr3_aa: CASMRPGQFYEQYF

v_call: TRBV7-9
d_call: -
clone_size: -
j_call: TRBJ2-3
cdr3_nt: TGTGCCAGCAGTTTGGCCCTAGCGTTAAGCACAGATACGCAGTATTTT
cdr3_aa: CASSLALALSTDTQYF

v_call: TRBV15
d_call: TRBD2
clone_size: -
j_call: TRBJ2-5
cdr3_nt: TGTGCCACCAGCAATGGCGGGAGAGAGACCCAGTACTTC
cdr3_aa: CATSNGGRETQYF

v_call: TRBV11-3
d_call: TRBD1
clone_size: -
j_call: TRBJ1-2
cdr3_nt: TGTGCCAGCAGCTTAGCTCGGACAGGGGTAGACTATGGCTACACCTTC
cdr3_aa: CASSLARTGVDYGYTF

v_call: TRBV10-3
d_call: TRBD2
clone_size: -
j_call: TRBJ2-1
cdr3_nt: TGTGCCATCACCGCAGGCGGGAGGTGGGCTGAGCAGTTCTTC
cdr3_aa: CAITAGGRWAEQFF

v_call: TRBV4-3
d_call: -
clone_size: -
j_call: TRBJ1-2
cdr3_nt: TGCGCCAGCAGCCACATGACGTATGGCTACACCTTC
cdr3_aa: CASSHMTYGYTF

v_call: TRBV27
d_call: TRBD2
clone_size: -
j_call: TRBJ2-3
cdr3_nt: TGTGCCAGCAGTCCTACTAGCGGGAGTCACTATACGCAGTATTTT
cdr3_aa: CASSPTSGSHYTQYF

v_call: TRBV27
d_call: -
clone_size: -
j_call: TRBJ1-1
cdr3_nt: TGTGCCAGCAGCCTAAATCTTTACACTGAAGCTTTCTTT
cdr3_aa: CASSLNLYTEAFF

v_call: TRBV28
d_call: -
clone_size: -
j_call: TRBJ2-7
cdr3_nt: TGTGCCAGCAGCACCCTTTTCGGCGAGCAGTACTTC
cdr3_aa: CASSTLFGEQYF

v_call: TRBV4-3
d_call: -
clone_size: -
j_call: TRBJ1-6
cdr3_nt: TGCGCCAGCAGCCAAGGCGACTCCTATAATTCACCCCTCCACTTT
cdr3_aa: CASSQGDSYNSPLHF

v_call: TRBV6-1
d_call: -
clone_size: -
j_call: TRBJ1-6
cdr3_nt: TGTGCCAGCAGTGCCTCGAGCCCAGGGCAAAGGAATTCACCCCTCCACTTT
cdr3_aa: CASSASSPGQRNSPLHF

v_call: TRBV7-9
d_call: -
clone_size: -
j_call: TRBJ2-1
cdr3_nt: TGTGCCAGCAGCCGTATAGCTGGGGATGAGCAGTTCTTC
cdr3_aa: CASSRIAGDEQFF

v_call: TRBV2
d_call: TRBD1
clone_size: -
j_call: TRBJ1-3
cdr3_nt: TGTGCCAGCAGTGGACAGGGGAACTCTGGAAACACCATATATTTT
cdr3_aa: CASSGQGNSGNTIYF